This TCR beta chain was sequenced in a study of CD8 T cells in ankylosing spondylitis. General study results and limits: Earlier work had already found some motif variants in reactive arthritis synovial fluid and blood. Peripheral blood samples showed relatively rare disease-linked clones, and these clones were CD8+. Among TCR beta sequences, a motif of under ten highly homologous variants appeared characteristic of ankylosing spondylitis blood. Matched ankylosing spondylitis synovial fluid reportedly showed significant enrichment of disease-linked clones.

Remarks on this clonotype: As yet, its antigen is unknown. An end of the junction does not agree with germline; a read error may underlie this.

CDR1 is SQVTM and CDR2 is ANQGSEA in the germline V gene. This CDR3 is 13 amino acids long. Quantitative 5'-RACE with molecular barcodes was used to make the TCR beta libraries. Using its own MiXCR run on the 5' RACE reads, TCRdb lists one record per CDR3 protein. The sample holds some 330,000 distinct CDR3 sequences; approximately 8% are singletons and the top ten take roughly 15%. The sample consisted of blood, either unsorted or a sorted T cell fraction (not recorded which). The TCR was taken from a male donor with ankylosing spondylitis. The chain employs TRBV29-1 and TRBJ1-5; 7 nucleotides agree with TRBD1. The CDR3 region has the DNA TGCAGCGCCGCGGACAGGTTCAATAAGCCCCAGCATTTT. This encodes CSAADRFNKPQHF.